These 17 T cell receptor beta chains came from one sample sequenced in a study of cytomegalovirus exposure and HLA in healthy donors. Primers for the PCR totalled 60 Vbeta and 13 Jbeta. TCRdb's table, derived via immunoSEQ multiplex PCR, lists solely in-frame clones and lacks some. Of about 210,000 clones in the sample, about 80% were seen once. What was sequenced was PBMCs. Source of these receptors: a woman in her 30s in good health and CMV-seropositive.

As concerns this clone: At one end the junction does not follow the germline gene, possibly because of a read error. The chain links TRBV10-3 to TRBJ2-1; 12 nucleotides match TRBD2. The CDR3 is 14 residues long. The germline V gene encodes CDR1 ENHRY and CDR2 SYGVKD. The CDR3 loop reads CAVRPTSGSDEQFF. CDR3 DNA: TGTGCCGTCAGACCGACTAGCGGGAGCGATGAGCAGTTCTTC.

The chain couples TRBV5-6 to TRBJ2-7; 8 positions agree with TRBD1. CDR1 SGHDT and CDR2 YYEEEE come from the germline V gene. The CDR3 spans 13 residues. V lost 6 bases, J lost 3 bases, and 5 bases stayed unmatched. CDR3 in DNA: TGTGCCAGCACCCAGGGGGCCGTCTACGAGCAGTACTTC. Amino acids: CASTQGAVYEQYF.

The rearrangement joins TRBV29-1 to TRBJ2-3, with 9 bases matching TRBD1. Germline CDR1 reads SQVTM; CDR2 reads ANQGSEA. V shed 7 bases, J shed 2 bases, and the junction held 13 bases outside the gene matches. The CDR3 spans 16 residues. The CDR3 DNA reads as TGCAGCGCTGTGGGGACAGGGCGCTCGCCCACAGATACGCAGTATTTT. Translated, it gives CSAVGTGRSPTDTQYF.

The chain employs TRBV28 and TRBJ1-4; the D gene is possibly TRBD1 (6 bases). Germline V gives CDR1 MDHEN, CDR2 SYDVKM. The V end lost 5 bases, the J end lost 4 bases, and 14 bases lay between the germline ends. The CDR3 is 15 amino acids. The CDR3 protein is CASSILQGLNEKLFF. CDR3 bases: TGTGCCAGCAGTATACTACAGGGTCTTAATGAAAAACTGTTTTTT.

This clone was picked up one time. The CDR3 DNA follows: TGTGCCTGGACACATAATAACTATGGCTACACCTTC. This sequence encodes CAWTHNNYGYTF. This chain links TRBV30 with TRBJ1-2; unclear D gene. Trimming took 4 bases from V and 1 from J, leaving 7 bases between them. Germline assignment: CDR1 GTSNPN and CDR2 SVGIG (reference sequence). This CDR3 is 12 amino acids long.

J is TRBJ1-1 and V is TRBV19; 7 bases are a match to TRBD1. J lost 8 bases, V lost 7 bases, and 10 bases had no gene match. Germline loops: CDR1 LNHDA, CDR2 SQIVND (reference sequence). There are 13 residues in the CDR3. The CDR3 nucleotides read TGTGCCAGTACCCCTATCGGGACAGCAGAAGCTTTCTTT. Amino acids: CASTPIGTAEAFF.

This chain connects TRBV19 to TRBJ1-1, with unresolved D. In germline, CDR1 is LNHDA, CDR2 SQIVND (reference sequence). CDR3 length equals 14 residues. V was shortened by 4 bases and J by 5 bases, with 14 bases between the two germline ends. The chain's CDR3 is CASSSYTRRTEAFF. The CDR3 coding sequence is TGTGCCAGTAGTAGTTACACCCGGCGGACTGAAGCTTTCTTT.

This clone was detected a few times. CDR3: CASSRVAGNTGELFF. CDR3 nucleotides: TGTGCCAGCAGCCGCGTAGCGGGAAACACCGGGGAGCTGTTTTTT. This rearrangement joins TRBV6-1 to TRBJ2-2, with TRBD2 matching over 8 bases. CDR3 length equals 15 residues. Losses at the gene ends were 6 bases for V and 2 bases for J; bases not matched to a gene: 5. The V gene's germline CDR1 is MNHNS and CDR2 SASEGT.

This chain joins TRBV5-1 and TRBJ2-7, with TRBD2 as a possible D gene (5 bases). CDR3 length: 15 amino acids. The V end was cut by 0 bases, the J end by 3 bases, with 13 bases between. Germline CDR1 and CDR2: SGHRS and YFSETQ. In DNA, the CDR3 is TGCGCCAGCAGCTTGGATCCGGGGATGGGCTACGAGCAGTACTTC. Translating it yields CASSLDPGMGYEQYF.

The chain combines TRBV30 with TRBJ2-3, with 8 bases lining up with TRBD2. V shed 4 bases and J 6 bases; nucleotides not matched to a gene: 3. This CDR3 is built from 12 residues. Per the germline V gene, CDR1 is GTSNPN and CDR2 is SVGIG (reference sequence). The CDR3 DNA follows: TGTGCCTGGACGGGCGGGGGGGATACGCAGTATTTT. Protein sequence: CAWTGGGDTQYF.

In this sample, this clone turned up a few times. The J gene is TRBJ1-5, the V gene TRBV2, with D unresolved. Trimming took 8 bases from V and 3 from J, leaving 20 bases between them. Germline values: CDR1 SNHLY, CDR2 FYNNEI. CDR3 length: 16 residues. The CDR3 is CASSARDTRPNQPQHF. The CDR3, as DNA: TGTGCCAGCTCCGCACGGGATACACGGCCCAATCAGCCCCAGCATTTT.

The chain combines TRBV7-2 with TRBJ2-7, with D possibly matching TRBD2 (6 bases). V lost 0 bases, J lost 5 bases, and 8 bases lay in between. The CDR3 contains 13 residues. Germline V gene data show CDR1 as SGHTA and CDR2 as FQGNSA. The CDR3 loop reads CASSLAPSDEQYF. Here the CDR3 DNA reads TGTGCCAGCAGCTTAGCCCCTAGCGACGAGCAGTACTTC.

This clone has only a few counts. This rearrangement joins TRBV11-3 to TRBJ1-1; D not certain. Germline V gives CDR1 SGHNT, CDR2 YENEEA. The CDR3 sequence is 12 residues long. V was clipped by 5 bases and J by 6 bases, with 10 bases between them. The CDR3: CASSPLLSEAFF. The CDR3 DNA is TGTGCCAGCAGCCCCCTTTTGTCTGAAGCTTTCTTT.

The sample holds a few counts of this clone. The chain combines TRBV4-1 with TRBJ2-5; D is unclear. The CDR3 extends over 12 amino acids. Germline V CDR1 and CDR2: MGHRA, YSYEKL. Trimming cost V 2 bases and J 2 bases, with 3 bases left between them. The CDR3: CASSQSQETQYF. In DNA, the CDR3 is TGCGCCAGCAGCCAATCTCAAGAGACCCAGTACTTC.

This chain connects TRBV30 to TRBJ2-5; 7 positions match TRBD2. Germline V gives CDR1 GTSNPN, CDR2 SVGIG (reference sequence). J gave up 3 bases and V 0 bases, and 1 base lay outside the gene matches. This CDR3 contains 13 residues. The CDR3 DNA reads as TGTGCCTGGAGTGTAAGCGGGGAAGAGACCCAGTACTTC. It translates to CAWSVSGEETQYF. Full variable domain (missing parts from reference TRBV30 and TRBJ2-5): SQTIHQWPATLVQPVGSPLSLECTVEGTSNPNLYWYRQAAGRGLQLLFYSVGIGQISSEVPQNLSASRPQDRQFILSSKKLLLSDSGFYLCAWSVSGEETQYFGPGTRLLVL.

Here the CDR3 reads CASSQVRQGEAFF. CDR3 nucleotides: TGCGCCAGCAGCCAAGTAAGGCAGGGTGAAGCTTTCTTT. This rearrangement joins TRBV4-1 to TRBJ1-1, with D tentatively TRBD1 (5 bases). Trimming removed 1 base from V and 7 bases from J, with 10 bases in between. Germline V gene sequence: CDR1 MGHRA, CDR2 YSYEKL. The CDR3 loop spans 13 amino acids.

This chain's CDR3 is CASSPPGQYNEQFF. The DNA for the CDR3 is TGTGCCAGCTCACCTCCGGGACAGTACAATGAGCAGTTCTTC. The chain joins TRBV18 to TRBJ2-1; 7 bases line up with TRBD1. J lost 4 bases, V lost 3 bases, and 3 bases had no gene match. The CDR3 loop spans 14 amino acids. Germline CDR1 and CDR2: KGHSH and LQKENI.